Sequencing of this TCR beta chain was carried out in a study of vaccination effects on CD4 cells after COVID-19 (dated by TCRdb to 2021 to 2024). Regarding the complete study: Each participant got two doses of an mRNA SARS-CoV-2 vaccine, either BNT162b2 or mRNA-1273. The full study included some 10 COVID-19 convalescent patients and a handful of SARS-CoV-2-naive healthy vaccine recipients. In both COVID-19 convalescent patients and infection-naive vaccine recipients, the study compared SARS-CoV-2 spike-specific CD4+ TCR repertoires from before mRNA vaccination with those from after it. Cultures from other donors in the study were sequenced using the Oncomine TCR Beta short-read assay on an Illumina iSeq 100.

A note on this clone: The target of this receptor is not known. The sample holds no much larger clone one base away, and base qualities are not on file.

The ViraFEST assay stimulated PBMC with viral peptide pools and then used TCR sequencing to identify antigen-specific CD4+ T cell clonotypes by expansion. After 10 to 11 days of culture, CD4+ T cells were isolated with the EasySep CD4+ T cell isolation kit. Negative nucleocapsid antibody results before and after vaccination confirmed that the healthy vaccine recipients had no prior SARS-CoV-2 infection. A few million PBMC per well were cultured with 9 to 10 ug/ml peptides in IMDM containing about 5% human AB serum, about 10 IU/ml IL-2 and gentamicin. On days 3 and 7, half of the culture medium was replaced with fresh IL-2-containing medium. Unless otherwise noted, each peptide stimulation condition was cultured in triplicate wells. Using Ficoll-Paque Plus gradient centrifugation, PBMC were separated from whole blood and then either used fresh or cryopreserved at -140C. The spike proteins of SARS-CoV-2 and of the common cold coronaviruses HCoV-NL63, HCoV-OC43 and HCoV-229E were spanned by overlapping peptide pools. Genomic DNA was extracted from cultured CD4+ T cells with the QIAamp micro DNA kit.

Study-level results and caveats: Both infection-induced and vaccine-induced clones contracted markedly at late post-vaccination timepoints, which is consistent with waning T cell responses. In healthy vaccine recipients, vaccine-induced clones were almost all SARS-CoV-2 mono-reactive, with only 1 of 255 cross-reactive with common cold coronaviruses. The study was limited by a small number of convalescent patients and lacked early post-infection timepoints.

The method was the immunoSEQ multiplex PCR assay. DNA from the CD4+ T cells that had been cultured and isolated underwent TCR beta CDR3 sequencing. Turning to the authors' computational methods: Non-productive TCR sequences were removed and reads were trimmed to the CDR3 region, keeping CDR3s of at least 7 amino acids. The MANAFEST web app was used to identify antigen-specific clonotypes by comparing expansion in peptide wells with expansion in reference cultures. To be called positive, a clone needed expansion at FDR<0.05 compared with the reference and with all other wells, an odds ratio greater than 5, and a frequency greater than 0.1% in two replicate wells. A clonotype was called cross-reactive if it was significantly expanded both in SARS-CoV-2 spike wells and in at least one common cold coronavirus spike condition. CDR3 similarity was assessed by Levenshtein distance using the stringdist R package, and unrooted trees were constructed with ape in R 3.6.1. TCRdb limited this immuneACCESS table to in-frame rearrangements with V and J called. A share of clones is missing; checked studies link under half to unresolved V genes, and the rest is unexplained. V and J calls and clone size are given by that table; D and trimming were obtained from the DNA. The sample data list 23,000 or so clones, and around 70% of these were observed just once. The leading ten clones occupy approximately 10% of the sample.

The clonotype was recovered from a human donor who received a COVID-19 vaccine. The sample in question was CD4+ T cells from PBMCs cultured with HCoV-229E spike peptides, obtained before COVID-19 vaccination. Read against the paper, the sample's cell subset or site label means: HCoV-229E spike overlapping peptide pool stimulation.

The DNA sequence is as follows: TGTGCCAGCAGTTTTGGGGGGGGCTTACTCCAAGAGACCCAGTACTTC. It specifies CASSFGGGLLQETQYF. Recombination joined TRBV6-5 with TRBJ2-5; TRBD2 is a weak D gene call, 7 bases matching. The CDR3 holds 16 amino acids from the cysteine to the phenylalanine. Only the CDR3 portion is preserved as DNA: 48 bases, with reading frame beginning at the first base. CDR1 and CDR2 are drawn from the germline V gene: MNHEY, SVGAGI. V is pared back by 4 bases and J by 1 base, with 16 bases lying between the germline termini.